The present T cell receptor beta chain was sequenced within a study of blood T cells in healthy people across ages (dated by TCRdb to the mid-2010s). About the study as a whole: Template switching captured roughly one uniquely barcoded TCR beta cDNA molecule per two T cells in model experiments. To track age-related changes in TCR beta repertoire diversity, the study relied on deep sequencing normalized with unique cDNA molecular identifiers. The study analyzed two additional independent replicas of 1 million unique cDNA reads from the same blood draw for two donors, one aged 18 to 30 and one aged 80 or older. The donors were divided into four age groups: young (average around 17 years), middle-aged (about 39), aged (approximately 59) and long-lived (about 79). Study-level results and caveats: Compared with the aged group, more naive CD4+ T cells, fewer expanded clones and increased TCR diversity were shown by the long-lived group, suggesting age selection. Because profiling used bulk unsorted PBMCs, naive and antigen-experienced compartments could not be compared conclusively. Observed TCR beta diversity per million T cells fell roughly linearly with age, and a significant reduction was already apparent by age roughly 40. The CMV infection status of donors was not known, potentially confounding age-related changes in expanded clonotypes. Total diversity estimates from one million sequenced T cells were considered lower bounds and underestimates. There was a strong correlation between observed TCR beta diversity and the percentage of naive T cells measured by flow cytometry.

From the cysteine through the phenylalanine, the CDR3 covers 13 amino acids. Of all the DNA, just the CDR3 is kept, 39 bases in frame from base 1. V and J lose 11 bases and 7 bases, and a span of 17 bases separates them. Sequences MNHNY (CDR1) and SVGAGI (CDR2) are obtained from the germline V gene (reference sequence). Notes on this clonotype: Its antigen is still unknown. The record has no base qualities; no much larger clone is one base away.

The donors were about 40 Caucasian individuals from Russia, aged roughly 6 to 90 years, who were systemically healthy. Roughly 9 milliliters of peripheral blood were drawn from each donor into EDTA-treated Vacutainer tubes. Ficoll-Paque density-gradient centrifugation was used to isolate PBMCs, with at least 6 million per sample. Total RNA, at least 6 micrograms per sample, was extracted from PBMCs with Trizol reagent. For every donor, an aliquot of PBMCs went through flow cytometry to measure the percentages of naive CD45RAhigh/CD27high T cells. Libraries were prepared through 5' RACE. Instrument used: Illumina HiSeq 2500. A second PCR of roughly 7 to 12 cycles was run with a J-beta primer mix and a sample-barcoded 5' primer. A template-switch 5' adaptor carrying 12 random nucleotides introduced a unique molecular identifier onto each TCR beta cDNA molecule. Each sample yielded at least 3 million CDR3-containing paired-end reads. The Mint cDNA synthesis kit, primed by a TRBC-specific oligonucleotide, was used to synthesize first-strand cDNA from all RNA. Following uracil-DNA glycosylase treatment, a first 18-cycle PCR with universal primers M1SS and BC2_uni_R was performed on all cDNA. From the authors' description of their analysis: Normalization of each sample was performed by random selection of 1 million high-quality reads, each carrying a distinct molecular identifier. Instead of being binned into consensus sequences, reads that shared molecular identifiers were thrown out. MiTCR, run with a Q25 quality threshold and the strictest error-elimination algorithm, handled CDR3 identification, clonotype clustering and error correction. A nonparametric unseen species model using Euler transformation provided a lower-bound estimate of total TCR beta diversity. Through fastp at Q25 and MiXCR, TCRdb rebuilt clones from the public reads, retaining in-frame beta chains. Every distinct CDR3 protein forms one entry, paired with its most common genes and DNA. These V and J calls originate from TCRdb's pipeline instead of the authors' own analysis. Across this sample there are fewer than 600,000 distinct CDR3 sequences, with about 25% seen only once. The ten largest make up over 3.5% of the sample.

These data also formed part of another study, on T cells of mothers and their children. Taken from the second paper: The donors were nine systemically healthy Caucasian individuals, made up of three mothers and their six children. cDNA synthesis used all of the extracted RNA, with around 1.4 ug of RNA in each 15 ul reaction. In the second PCR, the M1S primer introduced both the sample barcodes and 2-4 random nucleotides. More than 8 million TCR beta CDR3 reads were obtained from each mother, and approximately 3 million reads were obtained from each child. Thymic selection shapes the output of TCR recombination in a similar way in related and unrelated pairs, and inherited differences have a minor effect. Related mother-child pairs always showed normalized repertoire overlap that was slightly higher than in unrelated mother-child pairs, though the difference was never significant. No persistent microchimeric T cell clones were found, with a detection sensitivity of 75 to 100 clones per million clonotypes. Deep NGS was used in the study to compare the TCR beta repertoires of mothers and children and to look for features that separate related mother-child pairs from unrelated individuals. On average, the children were approximately 11 +/- 4 years old, while the mothers were approximately 40 +/- 4 years old. After adapters were ligated using NEBNext reagents, the libraries underwent 100+100 nt paired-end sequencing on an Illumina HiSeq 2000. To prevent cross-contamination, the mother and child libraries were prepared one month apart and sequenced in separate runs. For each donor, between about 450,000 and 2,300,000 distinct TCR beta clonotypes were identified. Naive TCR beta clonotypes were estimated from low-frequency clonotypes matched to each donor's FACS-determined naive share, without sorting.

The receptor comes from a boy aged 2-15 years in good health. Sequenced sample: blood. The rearranged chain carries TRBV6-6 and TRBJ1-4; the D region possibly corresponds to TRBD1 (6 bases align). The DNA sequence is given as TGTGCCGTTCGGGACAACCTCTCTGAAAAACTGTTTTTT. The translation is CAVRDNLSEKLFF.